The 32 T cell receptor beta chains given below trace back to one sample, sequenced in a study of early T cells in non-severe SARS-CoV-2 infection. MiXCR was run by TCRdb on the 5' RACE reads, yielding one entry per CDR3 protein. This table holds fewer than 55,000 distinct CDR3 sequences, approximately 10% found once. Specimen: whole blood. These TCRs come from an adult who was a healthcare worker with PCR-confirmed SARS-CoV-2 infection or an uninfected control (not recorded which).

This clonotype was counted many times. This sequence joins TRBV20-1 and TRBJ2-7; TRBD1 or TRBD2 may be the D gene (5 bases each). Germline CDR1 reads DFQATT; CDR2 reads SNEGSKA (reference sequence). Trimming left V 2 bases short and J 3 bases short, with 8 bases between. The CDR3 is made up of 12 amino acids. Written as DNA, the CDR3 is TGCAGTGCTAGACGGGACGACTACGAGCAGTACTTC. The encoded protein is CSARRDDYEQYF.

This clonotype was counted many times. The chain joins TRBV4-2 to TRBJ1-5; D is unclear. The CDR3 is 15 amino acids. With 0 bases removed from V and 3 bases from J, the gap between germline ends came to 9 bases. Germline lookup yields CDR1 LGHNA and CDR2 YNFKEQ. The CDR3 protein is CASSQDSRANQPQHF. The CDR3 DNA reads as TGTGCCAGCAGCCAAGATAGTCGGGCCAATCAGCCCCAGCATTTT.

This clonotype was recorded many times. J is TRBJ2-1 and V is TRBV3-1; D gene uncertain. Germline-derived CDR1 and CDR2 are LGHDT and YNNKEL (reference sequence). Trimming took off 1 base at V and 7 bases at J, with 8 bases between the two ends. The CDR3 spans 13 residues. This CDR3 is CASSQVPGNEQFF. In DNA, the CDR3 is TGTGCCAGCAGCCAAGTTCCAGGAAATGAGCAGTTCTTC.

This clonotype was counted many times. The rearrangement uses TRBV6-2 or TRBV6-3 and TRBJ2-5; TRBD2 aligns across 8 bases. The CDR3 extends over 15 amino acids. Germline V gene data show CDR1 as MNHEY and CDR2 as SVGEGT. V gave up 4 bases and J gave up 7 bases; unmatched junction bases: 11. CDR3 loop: CASSLSGSPLRTQYF. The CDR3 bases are TGTGCCAGCAGTTTGAGCGGGAGCCCCCTACGGACCCAGTACTTC.

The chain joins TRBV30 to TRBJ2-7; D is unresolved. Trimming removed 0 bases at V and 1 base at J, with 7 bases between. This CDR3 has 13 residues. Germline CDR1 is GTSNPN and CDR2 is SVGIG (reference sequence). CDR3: CAWSVGMSYEQYF. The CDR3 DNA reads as TGTGCCTGGAGTGTTGGGATGTCCTACGAGCAGTACTTC.

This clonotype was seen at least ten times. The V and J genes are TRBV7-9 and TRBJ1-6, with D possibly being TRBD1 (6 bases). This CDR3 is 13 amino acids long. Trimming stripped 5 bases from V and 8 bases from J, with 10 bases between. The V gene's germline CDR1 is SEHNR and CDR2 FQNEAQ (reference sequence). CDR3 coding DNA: TGTGCCAGCAGCCTTAACAGGGATTCACCCCTCCACTTT. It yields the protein CASSLNRDSPLHF.

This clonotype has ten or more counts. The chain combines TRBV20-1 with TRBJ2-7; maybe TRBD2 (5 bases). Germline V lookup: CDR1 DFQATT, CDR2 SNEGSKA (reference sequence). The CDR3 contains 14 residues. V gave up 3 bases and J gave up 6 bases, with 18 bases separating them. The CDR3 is CSASFSSRTAEQYF. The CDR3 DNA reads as TGCAGTGCTAGTTTTTCTAGCCGAACCGCCGAGCAGTACTTC.

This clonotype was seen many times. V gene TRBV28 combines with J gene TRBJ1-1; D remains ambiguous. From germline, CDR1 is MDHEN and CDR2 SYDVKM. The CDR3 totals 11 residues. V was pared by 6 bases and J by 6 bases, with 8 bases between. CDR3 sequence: CASRLNAEAFF. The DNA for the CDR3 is TGTGCCAGCAGGTTAAACGCTGAAGCTTTCTTT.

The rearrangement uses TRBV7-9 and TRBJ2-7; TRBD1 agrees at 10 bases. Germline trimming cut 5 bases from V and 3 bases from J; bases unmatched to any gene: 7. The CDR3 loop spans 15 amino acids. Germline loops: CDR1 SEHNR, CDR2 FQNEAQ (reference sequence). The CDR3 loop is CASSPLGQGYYEQYF. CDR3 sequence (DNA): TGTGCCAGCAGCCCATTGGGACAGGGGTACTACGAGCAGTACTTC.

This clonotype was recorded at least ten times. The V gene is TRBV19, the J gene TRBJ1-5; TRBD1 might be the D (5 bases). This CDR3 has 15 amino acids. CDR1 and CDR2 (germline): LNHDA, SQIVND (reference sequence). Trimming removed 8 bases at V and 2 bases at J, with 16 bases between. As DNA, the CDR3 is TGTGCCAGTTCGAACGGGGCGGAGGGCAATCAGCCCCAGCATTTT. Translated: CASSNGAEGNQPQHF.

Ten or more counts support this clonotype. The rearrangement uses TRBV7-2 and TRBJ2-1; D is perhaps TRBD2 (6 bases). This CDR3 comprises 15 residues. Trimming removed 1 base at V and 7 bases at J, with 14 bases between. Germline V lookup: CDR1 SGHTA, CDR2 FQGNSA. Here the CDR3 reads CASSLDAGNKNEQFF. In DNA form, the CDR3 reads TGTGCCAGCAGCTTAGACGCGGGGAACAAAAATGAGCAGTTCTTC.

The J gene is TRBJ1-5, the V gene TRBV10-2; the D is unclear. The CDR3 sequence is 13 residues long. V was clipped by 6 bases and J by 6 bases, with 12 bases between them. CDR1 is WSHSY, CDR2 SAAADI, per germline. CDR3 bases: TGCGCCAGCAGCCCCGGTTCTGCTCAGCCCCAGCATTTT. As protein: CASSPGSAQPQHF.

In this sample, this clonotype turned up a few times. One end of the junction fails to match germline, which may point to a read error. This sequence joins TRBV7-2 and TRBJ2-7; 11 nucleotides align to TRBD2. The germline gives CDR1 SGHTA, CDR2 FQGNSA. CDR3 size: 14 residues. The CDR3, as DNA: TGTGCCAGCAGCCCCAAGACTAGCGGGATTCGAGTCGACTTC. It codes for CASSPKTSGIRVDF.

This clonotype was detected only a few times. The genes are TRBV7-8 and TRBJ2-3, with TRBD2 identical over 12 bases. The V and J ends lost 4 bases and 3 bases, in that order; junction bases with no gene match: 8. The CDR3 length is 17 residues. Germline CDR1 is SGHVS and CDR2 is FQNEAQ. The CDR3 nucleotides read TGTGCCAGCAGCTCTATAAGGACTAGCGGGGCTACAGATACGCAGTATTTT. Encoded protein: CASSSIRTSGATDTQYF.

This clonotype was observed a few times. The CDR3, as DNA: TGTGCCAGCGACTCCTGGGCGGGAGTGGGAGATACGCAGTATTTT. Translated: CASDSWAGVGDTQYF. The rearrangement links TRBV18 to TRBJ2-3; 7 bases fit TRBD2. Germline V lookup: CDR1 KGHSH, CDR2 LQKENI. The CDR3 has 15 amino acids. J gave up 5 bases and V 8 bases, and 13 bases lay outside the gene matches.

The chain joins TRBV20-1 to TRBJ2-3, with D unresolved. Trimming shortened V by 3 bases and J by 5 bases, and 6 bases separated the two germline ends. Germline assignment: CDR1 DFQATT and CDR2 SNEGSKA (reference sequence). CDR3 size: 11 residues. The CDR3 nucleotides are TGCAGTGCTAGCCTTAAAGATACGCAGTATTTT. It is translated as CSASLKDTQYF.

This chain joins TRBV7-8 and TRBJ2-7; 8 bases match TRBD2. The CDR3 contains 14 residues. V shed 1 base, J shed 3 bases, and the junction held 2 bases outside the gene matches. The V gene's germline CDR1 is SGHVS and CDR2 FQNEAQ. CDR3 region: CASSLESGGYEQYF. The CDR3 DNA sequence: TGTGCCAGCAGCTTAGAGAGCGGGGGCTACGAGCAGTACTTC.

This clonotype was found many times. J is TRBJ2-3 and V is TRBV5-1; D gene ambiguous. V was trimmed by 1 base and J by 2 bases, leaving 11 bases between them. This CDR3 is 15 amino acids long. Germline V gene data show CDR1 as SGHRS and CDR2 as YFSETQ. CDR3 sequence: CASSLYPAITDTQYF. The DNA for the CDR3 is TGCGCCAGCAGCTTGTATCCGGCGATCACAGATACGCAGTATTTT.

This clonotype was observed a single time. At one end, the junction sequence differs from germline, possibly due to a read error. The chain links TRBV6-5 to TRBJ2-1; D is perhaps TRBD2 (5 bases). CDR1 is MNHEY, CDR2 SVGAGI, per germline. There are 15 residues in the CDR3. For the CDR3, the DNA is TGTGCCAGCAGTTACTCGACTACTGGGGATACTGAGAAGTTCTTC. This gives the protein CASSYSTTGDTEKFF.

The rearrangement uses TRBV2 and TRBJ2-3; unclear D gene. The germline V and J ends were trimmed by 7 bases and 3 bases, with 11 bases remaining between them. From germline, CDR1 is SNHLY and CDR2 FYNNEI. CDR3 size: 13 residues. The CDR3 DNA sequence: TGTGCCAGCAAGAACCTAGGGACAGATACGCAGTATTTT. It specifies CASKNLGTDTQYF. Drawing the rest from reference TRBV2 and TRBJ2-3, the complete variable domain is EPEVTQTPSHQVTQMGQEVILRCVPISNHLYFYWYRQILGQKVEFLVSFYNNEISEKSEIFDDQFSVERPDGSNFTLKIRSTKLEDSAMYFCASKNLGTDTQYFGPGTRLTVL.

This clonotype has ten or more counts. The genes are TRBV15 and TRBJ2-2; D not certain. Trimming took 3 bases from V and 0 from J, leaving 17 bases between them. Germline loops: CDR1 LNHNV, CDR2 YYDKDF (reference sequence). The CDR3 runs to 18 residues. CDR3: CATSRVGISEPNTGELFF. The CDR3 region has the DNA TGTGCCACCAGCAGGGTGGGGATTTCAGAGCCGAACACCGGGGAGCTGTTTTTT.

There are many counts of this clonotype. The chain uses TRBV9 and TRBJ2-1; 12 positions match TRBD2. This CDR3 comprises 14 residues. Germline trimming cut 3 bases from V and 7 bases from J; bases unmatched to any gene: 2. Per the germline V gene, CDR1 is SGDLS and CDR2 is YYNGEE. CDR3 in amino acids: CASSATSGRNEQFF. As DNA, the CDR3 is TGTGCCAGCAGCGCCACTAGCGGGAGGAATGAGCAGTTCTTC.

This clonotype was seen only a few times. The CDR3 DNA is TGTGCCAGCAGTTCTAGACGGAAGAACACTGAAGCTTTCTTT. Its protein is CASSSRRKNTEAFF. The V and J genes are TRBV27 and TRBJ1-1; no reliable D call. V gave up 4 bases and J gave up 1 base, with 10 bases separating them. Looked up from germline, CDR1 is MNHEY and CDR2 is SMNVEV (reference sequence). The CDR3 spans 14 residues.

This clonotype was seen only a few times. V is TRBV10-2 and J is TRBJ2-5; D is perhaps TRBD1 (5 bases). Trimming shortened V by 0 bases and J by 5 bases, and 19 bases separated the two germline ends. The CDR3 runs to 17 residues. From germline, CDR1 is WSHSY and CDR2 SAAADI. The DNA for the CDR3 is TGCGCCAGCAGTGAGTCGGGGCCCGGAACGTCTGGGGAGACCCAGTACTTC. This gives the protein CASSESGPGTSGETQYF.

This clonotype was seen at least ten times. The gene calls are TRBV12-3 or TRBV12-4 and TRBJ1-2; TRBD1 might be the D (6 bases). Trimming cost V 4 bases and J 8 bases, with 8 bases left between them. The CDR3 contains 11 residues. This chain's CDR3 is CASSYREGYTF. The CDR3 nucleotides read TGTGCCAGCAGTTACAGGGAAGGCTACACCTTC.

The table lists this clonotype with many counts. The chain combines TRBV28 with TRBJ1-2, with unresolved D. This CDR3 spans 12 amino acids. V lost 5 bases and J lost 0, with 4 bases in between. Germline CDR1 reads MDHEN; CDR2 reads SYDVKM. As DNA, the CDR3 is TGTGCCAGCAGTGAGGCTAACTATGGCTACACCTTC. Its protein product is CASSEANYGYTF.

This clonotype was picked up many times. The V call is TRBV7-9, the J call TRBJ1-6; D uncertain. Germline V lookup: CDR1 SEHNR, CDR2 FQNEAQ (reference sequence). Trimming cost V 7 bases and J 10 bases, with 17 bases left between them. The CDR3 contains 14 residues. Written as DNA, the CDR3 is TGTGCCAGCAAACACAGCAATGGGATGTCACCCCTCCACTTT. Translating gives CASKHSNGMSPLHF. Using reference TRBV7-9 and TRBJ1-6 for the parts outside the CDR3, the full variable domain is DTGVSQNPRHKITKRGQNVTFRCDPISEHNRLYWYRQTLGQGPEFLTYFQNEAQLEKSRLLSDRFSAERPKGSFSTLEIQRTEQGDSAMYLCASKHSNGMSPLHFGNGTRLTVT.

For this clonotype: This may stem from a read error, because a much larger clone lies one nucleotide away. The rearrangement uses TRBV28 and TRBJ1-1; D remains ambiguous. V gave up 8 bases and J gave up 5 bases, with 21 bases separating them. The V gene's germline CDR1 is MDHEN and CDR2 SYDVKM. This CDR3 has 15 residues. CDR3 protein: CASSVGFGSLTEAFF. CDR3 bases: TGTGCCAGCTCGGTGGGCTTTGGTAGTTTAACTGAAGCTTTCTTT.

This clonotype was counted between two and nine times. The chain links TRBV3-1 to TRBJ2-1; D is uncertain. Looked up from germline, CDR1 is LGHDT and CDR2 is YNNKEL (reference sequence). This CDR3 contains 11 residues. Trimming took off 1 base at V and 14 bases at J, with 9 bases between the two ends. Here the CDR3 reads CASSQGPQEFF. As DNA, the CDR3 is TGTGCCAGCAGCCAAGGTCCCCAGGAGTTCTTC.

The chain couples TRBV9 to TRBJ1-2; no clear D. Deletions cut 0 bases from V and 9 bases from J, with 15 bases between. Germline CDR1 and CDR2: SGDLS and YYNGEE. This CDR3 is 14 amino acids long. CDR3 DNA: TGTGCCAGCAGCGTAGCTTACTCAGGTTCCCGCTACACCTTC. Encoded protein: CASSVAYSGSRYTF.

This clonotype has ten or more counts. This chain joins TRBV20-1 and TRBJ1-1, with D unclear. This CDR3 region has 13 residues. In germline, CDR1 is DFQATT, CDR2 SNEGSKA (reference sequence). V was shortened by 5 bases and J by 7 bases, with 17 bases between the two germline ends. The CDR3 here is CSAPPLGEFEAFF. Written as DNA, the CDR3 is TGCAGTGCTCCGCCCTTGGGAGAATTTGAAGCTTTCTTT.

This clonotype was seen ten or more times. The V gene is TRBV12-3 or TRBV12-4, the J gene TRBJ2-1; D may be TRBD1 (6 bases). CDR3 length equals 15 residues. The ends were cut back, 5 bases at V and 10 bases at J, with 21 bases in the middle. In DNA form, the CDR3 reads TGTGCCAGCAGTCCCGGGACATACACCCGGGGCGAGCAGTTCTTC. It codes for CASSPGTYTRGEQFF.